This T cell receptor (beta chain) was sequenced for a study of early T cells in non-severe SARS-CoV-2 infection. TCRdb re-analysed the 5' RACE reads in MiXCR, keeping a single row per CDR3 protein. The sample records some 77,000 distinct CDR3 sequences, around 9.9% being singletons. Notes on the study in general: VDJdb matching skewed toward anti-spike CD8 responses, missing private and CD4 specificities.

The sample holds many counts of this clonotype. Antigen unknown. Germline V gene sequence: CDR1 MNHNY, CDR2 SVGAGI (reference sequence). This CDR3 has 13 residues. Germline trimming cut 6 bases from V and 8 bases from J; bases unmatched to any gene: 0. The sample taken for sequencing was whole blood. V usage is TRBV6-6 and J usage is TRBJ2-1; 14 bases match TRBD2. The sequence was obtained from an adult who was a healthcare worker with PCR-confirmed SARS-CoV-2 infection or an uninfected control (not recorded which). CDR3 region: CASRTSGRDEQFF. The CDR3 nucleotides are TGTGCCAGCAGGACTAGCGGGAGGGATGAGCAGTTCTTC.